The entry below describes one T cell receptor (beta chain). Its target is not known. The sample originates from a study of T-cell memory formation after mild COVID-19. Overall study: There were largely donor-specific TCR clusters.

The authors produced TCR alpha and TCR beta cDNA libraries with sample barcodes and UMIs by 5'RACE using constant-segment primers. TCRdb reanalysed the 5' RACE reads using MiXCR and keeps one entry per CDR3 protein. The sample includes 250,000 to 300,000 distinct CDR3 sequences, about 16% of them seen just once. Germline V gives CDR1 MGHRA, CDR2 YSYEKL. With 2 bases removed from V and 5 bases from J, the gap between germline ends came to 16 bases. The CDR3 spans 16 residues. General study results and limits: The pre-infection memory compartment contained some responding clones, suggesting cross-reactive memory joined. Clones that shrank (day 15 to 85) were balanced CD4/CD8, whereas later expanders leaned CD4+.

Sequencing was done on a sample of PBMCs or a T cell subset sorted from them (not recorded which). The TCR comes from a man aged 18-30 years who had mild COVID-19 (a few samples of this study predate the infection). Cell type and time point are not known. The chain employs TRBV4-1 and TRBJ1-5, with a weak D call TRBD1 (5 bases). Here the CDR3 reads CASSQFSGAPYQPQHF. As DNA, the CDR3 is TGCGCCAGCAGCCAATTCTCCGGGGCGCCCTATCAGCCCCAGCATTTT.